This T cell receptor beta chain comes out of a study (TCRdb year 2017). Background for the entire study: To characterize human CD8+ TCR repertoires that recognize immunodominant viral antigens, the researchers relied on sequence and structural analyses. What the work shows at the level of the full study, not this receptor alone: Reports indicated that CD8+ TCR repertoires specific to different immunodominant viral antigens were highly diverse and distinct from one another.

This clonotype is deemed medium-sized (0.01 to 0.1%). Its antigen remains unidentified. No qualities accompany the bases; no much larger clone lies one base away. The CDR3 starts with the cysteine, ends with the phenylalanine, and has 13 residues. The retained sequence is limited to the CDR3, 39 bases, with the frame set at the first base. Trimming at the junction amounts to 3 bases on V and 4 bases on J, and the germline ends lie 7 bases apart. The germline V gene sets CDR1 to MDHEN and CDR2 to SYDVKM. Sequencing took place on an Illumina HiSeq 2500. TCRdb reprocessing: public reads trimmed at Q25 with fastp, clones called with MiXCR, in-frame beta chains kept. CDR3 protein duplicates are merged, each entry listing the most common genes and DNA. Here the sample has about 1,500 distinct CDR3 sequences; approximately 21% occur a single time. Together, the top ten hold roughly a sixth of the sample.

The sequenced sample consisted of CD8+ T cells (not recorded whether cultured). The rearranged chain carries TRBV28 and TRBJ1-5, with the D gene not confidently named. The sequence was obtained from a female donor. At the DNA level, the sequence is TGTGCCAGCAGTTTCGCCGGGAATCAGCCCCAGCATTTT. Protein translation: CASSFAGNQPQHF.